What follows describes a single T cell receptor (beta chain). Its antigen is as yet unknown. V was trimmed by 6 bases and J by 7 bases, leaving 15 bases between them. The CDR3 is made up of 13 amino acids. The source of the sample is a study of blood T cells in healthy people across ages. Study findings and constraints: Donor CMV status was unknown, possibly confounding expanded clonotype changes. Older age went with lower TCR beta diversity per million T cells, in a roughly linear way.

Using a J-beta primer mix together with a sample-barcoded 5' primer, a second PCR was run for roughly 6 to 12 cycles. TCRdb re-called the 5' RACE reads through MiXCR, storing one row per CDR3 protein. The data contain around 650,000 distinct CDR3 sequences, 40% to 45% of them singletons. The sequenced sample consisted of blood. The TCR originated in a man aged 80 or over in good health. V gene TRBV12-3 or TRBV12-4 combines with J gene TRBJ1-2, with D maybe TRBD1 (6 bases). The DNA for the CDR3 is TGTGCCAGCAGGGACCAGGGGCGGAGTGGCTACACCTTC. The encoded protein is CASRDQGRSGYTF.